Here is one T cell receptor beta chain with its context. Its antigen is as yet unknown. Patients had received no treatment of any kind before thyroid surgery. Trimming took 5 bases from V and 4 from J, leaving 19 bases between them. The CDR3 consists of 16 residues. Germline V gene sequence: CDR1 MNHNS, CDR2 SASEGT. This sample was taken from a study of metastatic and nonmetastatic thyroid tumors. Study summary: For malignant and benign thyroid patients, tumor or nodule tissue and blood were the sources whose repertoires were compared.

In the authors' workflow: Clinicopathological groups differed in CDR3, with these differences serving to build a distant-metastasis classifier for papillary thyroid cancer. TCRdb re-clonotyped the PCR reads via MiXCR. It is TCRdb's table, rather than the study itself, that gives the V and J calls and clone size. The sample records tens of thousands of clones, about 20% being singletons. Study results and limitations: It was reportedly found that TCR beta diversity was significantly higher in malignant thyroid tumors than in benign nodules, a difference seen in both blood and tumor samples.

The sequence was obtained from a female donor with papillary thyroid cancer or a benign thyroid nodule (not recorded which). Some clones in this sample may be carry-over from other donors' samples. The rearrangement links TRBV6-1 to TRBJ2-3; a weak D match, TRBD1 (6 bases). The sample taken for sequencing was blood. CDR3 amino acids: CASSRTGTRTADTQYF. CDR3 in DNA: TGTGCCAGCAGTAGGACCGGGACACGAACAGCAGATACGCAGTATTTT.